The rows below give T cell receptor beta chains drawn from one sample of a study of spatial heterogeneity in lung cancer. In TCRdb, the 5' RACE reads were re-called with MiXCR into one record per CDR3 protein. The sample consists of 20,000 to 25,000 distinct CDR3 sequences, 4.6% of them appearing once. The sample here was PBMCs, taken at surgery. The receptors here all came from a male donor with early-stage non-small cell lung cancer. CDR3s include the opening cysteine and the closing phenylalanine or tryptophan. A D gene is named only where the DNA matches it firmly. Not every row has a clone size; where given, it reads once, few, many or a size class.

d_call: -; clone_size: many; j_call: TRBJ2-1; v_call: TRBV18; cdr3_nt: TGTGCCAGCTCACCACCGGGGTCGCATACCTACAATGAGCAGTTCTTC; cdr3_aa: CASSPPGSHTYNEQFF
d_call: TRBD1; clone_size: many; j_call: TRBJ1-6; v_call: TRBV7-2; cdr3_nt: TGTGCCAGCAGCTTGGTTGGGGGACAGGGGTATAATTCACCCCTCCACTTT; cdr3_aa: CASSLVGGQGYNSPLHF
d_call: -; clone_size: many; j_call: TRBJ2-3; v_call: TRBV6-6; cdr3_nt: TGTGCCAGCAGCCCGGACGCACCAGATACGCAGTATTTT; cdr3_aa: CASSPDAPDTQYF
d_call: -; clone_size: many; j_call: TRBJ1-3; v_call: TRBV9; cdr3_nt: TGTGCCAGCAGCGTAGGCTGGGCTGGAAACACCATATATTTT; cdr3_aa: CASSVGWAGNTIYF
d_call: TRBD1; clone_size: many; j_call: TRBJ1-1; v_call: TRBV5-1; cdr3_nt: TGCGCCAGCAGCCCCGGGACAGGGAGTCCTGTCATTGAAGCTTTCTTT; cdr3_aa: CASSPGTGSPVIEAFF
d_call: -; clone_size: medium-sized; j_call: TRBJ1-2; v_call: TRBV10-2; cdr3_nt: TGCGCCAGCAGTCTGGACACAGGCCGCTACGGCTATGGCTACACCTTC; cdr3_aa: CASSLDTGRYGYGYTF
d_call: TRBD1; clone_size: many; j_call: TRBJ2-7; v_call: TRBV28; cdr3_nt: TGTGCCAGCAGTTTAGGGGTCAGGGGGCTATACGAGCAGTACTTC; cdr3_aa: CASSLGVRGLYEQYF
d_call: -; clone_size: many; j_call: TRBJ1-1; v_call: TRBV14; cdr3_nt: TGTGCCAGCAGCCGACACTTGAACACTGAAGCTTTCTTT; cdr3_aa: CASSRHLNTEAFF
d_call: -; clone_size: many; j_call: TRBJ1-3; v_call: TRBV24-1; cdr3_nt: TGTGCCACCAGTGATTCCACAGGAGTGGCAGGAAACACCATATATTTT; cdr3_aa: CATSDSTGVAGNTIYF
d_call: TRBD1; clone_size: many; j_call: TRBJ2-3; v_call: TRBV18; cdr3_nt: TGTGCCAGCTCACCACCGCAGGGGGTCGTGACAGATACGCAGTATTTT; cdr3_aa: CASSPPQGVVTDTQYF
d_call: -; clone_size: medium-sized; j_call: TRBJ1-1; v_call: TRBV6-2/TRBV6-3; cdr3_nt: TGTGCCAGCATTATCTCGAAGGCCGGTGAAGCTTTCTTT; cdr3_aa: CASIISKAGEAFF
d_call: -; clone_size: medium-sized; j_call: TRBJ2-2; v_call: TRBV29-1; cdr3_nt: TGCAGCGTTGACAGGTCGAACACCGGGGAGCTGTTTTTT; cdr3_aa: CSVDRSNTGELFF
d_call: -; clone_size: -; j_call: TRBJ2-7; v_call: TRBV6-5; cdr3_nt: TGTGCCAGCAGTTACGCAGGGGCGTCTAACTACGAGCAGTACTTC; cdr3_aa: CASSYAGASNYEQYF
d_call: -; clone_size: -; j_call: TRBJ2-7; v_call: TRBV9; cdr3_nt: TGTGCCAGCAGCCTCTCTGCCATCCCGGTCGAGCAGTACTTC; cdr3_aa: CASSLSAIPVEQYF
d_call: -; clone_size: medium-sized; j_call: TRBJ2-3; v_call: TRBV27; cdr3_nt: TGTGCCAGCAGCGGGGGCCTTAGCACAGATACGCAGTATTTT; cdr3_aa: CASSGGLSTDTQYF
d_call: -; clone_size: few; j_call: TRBJ2-1; v_call: TRBV21-1; cdr3_nt: TGTGCCAGCAGCAAATCAGGACTAGCGGGCCTTAGCTCCTACAATGAGCAGTTCTTC; cdr3_aa: CASSKSGLAGLSSYNEQFF
d_call: -; clone_size: medium-sized; j_call: TRBJ1-4; v_call: TRBV9; cdr3_nt: TGTGCCAGCAGCGTAGGGTCAGGTGCAACTAATGAAAAACTGTTTTTT; cdr3_aa: CASSVGSGATNEKLFF
d_call: -; clone_size: many; j_call: TRBJ2-5; v_call: TRBV5-6; cdr3_nt: TGTGCCAGCAGCTTTTCTGGGAGGGAGACCCAGTACTTC; cdr3_aa: CASSFSGRETQYF
d_call: TRBD2; clone_size: many; j_call: TRBJ2-1; v_call: TRBV20-1; cdr3_nt: TGCAGTGCTAGAGATCTTGGCAGGGGGAGCGGGACTAGCGGTCGCCTAAAGCGTAGTGAGCAGTTCTTC; cdr3_aa: CSARDLGRGSGTSGRLKRSEQFF
d_call: TRBD1; clone_size: few; j_call: TRBJ1-1; v_call: TRBV5-4; cdr3_nt: TGTGCCAGCAGCTGGCCCGACAGGGAGACTGAAGCTTTCTTT; cdr3_aa: CASSWPDRETEAFF
d_call: TRBD1; clone_size: many; j_call: TRBJ2-2; v_call: TRBV5-6; cdr3_nt: TGTGCCAGCAGCTTGGGGACAGGGGGCTGGACCGGGGAGCTGTTTTTT; cdr3_aa: CASSLGTGGWTGELFF
d_call: -; clone_size: medium-sized; j_call: TRBJ2-1; v_call: TRBV4-2; cdr3_nt: TGTGCCAGCAGCCAAGATGAGGTCAATAATGAGCAGTTCTTC; cdr3_aa: CASSQDEVNNEQFF
d_call: -; clone_size: many; j_call: TRBJ2-3; v_call: TRBV29-1; cdr3_nt: TGCAGCGTTGCAATTGGACTCACTAGCACAGATACGCAGTATTTT; cdr3_aa: CSVAIGLTSTDTQYF
d_call: -; clone_size: -; j_call: TRBJ2-5; v_call: TRBV2; cdr3_nt: TGTGCCAGCAGGGACCCACTGCGGGGAAAGCGGCGGGAGACCCAGTACTTC; cdr3_aa: CASRDPLRGKRRETQYF
d_call: -; clone_size: many; j_call: TRBJ2-7; v_call: TRBV20-1; cdr3_nt: TGCAGTGCTAGAGATCTTGTAAAGAGTCCCTACGAGCAGTACTTC; cdr3_aa: CSARDLVKSPYEQYF
d_call: TRBD1; clone_size: few; j_call: TRBJ2-1; v_call: TRBV6-5; cdr3_nt: TGTGCCAGCAGGACCGGGACAGGGACGTACAATGAGCAGTTCTTC; cdr3_aa: CASRTGTGTYNEQFF
d_call: TRBD2; clone_size: -; j_call: TRBJ2-1; v_call: TRBV6-6; cdr3_nt: TGTGCCAGCAGTTACCGGGGGGGCCTCAATGAGCAGTTCTTC; cdr3_aa: CASSYRGGLNEQFF
d_call: TRBD1; clone_size: many; j_call: TRBJ1-2; v_call: TRBV28; cdr3_nt: TGTGCCACCATGACAGGGGTTAACTATGGCTACACCTTC; cdr3_aa: CATMTGVNYGYTF